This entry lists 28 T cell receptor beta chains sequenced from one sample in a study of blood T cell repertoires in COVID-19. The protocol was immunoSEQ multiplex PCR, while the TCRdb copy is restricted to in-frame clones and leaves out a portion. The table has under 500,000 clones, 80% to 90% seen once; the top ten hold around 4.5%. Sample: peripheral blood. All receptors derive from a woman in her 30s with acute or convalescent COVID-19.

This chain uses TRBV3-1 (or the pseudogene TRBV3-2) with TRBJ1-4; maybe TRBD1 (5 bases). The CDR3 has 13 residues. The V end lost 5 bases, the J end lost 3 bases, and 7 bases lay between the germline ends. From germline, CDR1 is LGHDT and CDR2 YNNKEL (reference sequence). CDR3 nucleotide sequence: TGTGCCAGCAGCAAGACAGCTAATGAAAAACTGTTTTTT. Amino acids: CASSKTANEKLFF.

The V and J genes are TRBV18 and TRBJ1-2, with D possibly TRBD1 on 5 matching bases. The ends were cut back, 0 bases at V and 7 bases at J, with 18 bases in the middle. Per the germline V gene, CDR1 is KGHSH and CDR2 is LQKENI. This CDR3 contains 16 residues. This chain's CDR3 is CASSPPLYQGGSGYTF. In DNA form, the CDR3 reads TGTGCCAGCTCACCACCTTTATATCAGGGAGGGAGTGGCTACACCTTC.

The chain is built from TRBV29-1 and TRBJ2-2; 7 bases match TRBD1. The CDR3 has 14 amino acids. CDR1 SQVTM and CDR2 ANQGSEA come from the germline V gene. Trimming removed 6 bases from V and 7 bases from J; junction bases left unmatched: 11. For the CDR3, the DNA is TGCAGCGTAGGACAGACAGGGCTGCACGGGGAGCTGTTTTTT. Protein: CSVGQTGLHGELFF.

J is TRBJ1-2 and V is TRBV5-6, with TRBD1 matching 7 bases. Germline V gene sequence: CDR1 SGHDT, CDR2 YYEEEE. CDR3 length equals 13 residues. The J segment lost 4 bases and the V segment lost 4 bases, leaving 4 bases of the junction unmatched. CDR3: CASSPRQGYGYTF. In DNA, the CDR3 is TGTGCCAGCAGCCCAAGACAGGGCTATGGCTACACCTTC.

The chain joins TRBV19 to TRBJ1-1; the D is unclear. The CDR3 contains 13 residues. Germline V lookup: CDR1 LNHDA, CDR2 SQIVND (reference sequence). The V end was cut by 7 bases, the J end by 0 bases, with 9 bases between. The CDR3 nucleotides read TGTGCCAGTACGGTGACTGTGAACACTGAAGCTTTCTTT. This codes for CASTVTVNTEAFF.

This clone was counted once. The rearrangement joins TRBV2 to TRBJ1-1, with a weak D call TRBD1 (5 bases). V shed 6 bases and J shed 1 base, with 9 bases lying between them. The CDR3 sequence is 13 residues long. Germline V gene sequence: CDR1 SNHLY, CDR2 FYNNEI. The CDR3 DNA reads TGTGCCAGCAGGCGGACACAGAACACTGAAGCTTTCTTT. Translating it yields CASRRTQNTEAFF.

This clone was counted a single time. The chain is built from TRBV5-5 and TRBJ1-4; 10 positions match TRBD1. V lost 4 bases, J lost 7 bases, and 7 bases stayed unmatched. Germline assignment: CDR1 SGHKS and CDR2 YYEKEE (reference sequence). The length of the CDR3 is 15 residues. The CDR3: CASSRQGAEFEKLFF. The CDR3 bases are TGTGCCAGCAGCAGACAGGGGGCTGAATTTGAAAAACTGTTTTTT. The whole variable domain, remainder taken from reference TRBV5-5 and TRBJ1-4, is DAGVTQSPTHLIKTRGQQVTLRCSPISGHKSVSWYQQVLGQGPQFIFQYYEKEERGRGNFPDRFSARQFPNYSSELNVNALLLGDSALYLCASSRQGAEFEKLFFGSGTQLSVL.

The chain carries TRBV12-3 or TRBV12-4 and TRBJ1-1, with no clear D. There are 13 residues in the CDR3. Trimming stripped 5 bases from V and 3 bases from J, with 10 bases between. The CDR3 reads CASSPYGDTEAFF. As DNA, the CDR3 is TGTGCCAGCAGTCCCTACGGGGACACTGAAGCTTTCTTT.

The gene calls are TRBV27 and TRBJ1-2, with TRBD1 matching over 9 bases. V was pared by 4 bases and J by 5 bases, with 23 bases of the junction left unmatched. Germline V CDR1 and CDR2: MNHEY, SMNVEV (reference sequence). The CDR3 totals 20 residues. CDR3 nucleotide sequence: TGTGCCAGCAGTTGTAGGGACAGGGTTCAAGTGGCCTCCCTGATATATGGCTACACCTTC. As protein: CASSCRDRVQVASLIYGYTF.

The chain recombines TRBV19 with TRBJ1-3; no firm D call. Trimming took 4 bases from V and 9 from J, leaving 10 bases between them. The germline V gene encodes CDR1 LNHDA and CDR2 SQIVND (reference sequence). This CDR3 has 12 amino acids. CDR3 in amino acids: CASSTGFRTIYF. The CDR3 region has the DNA TGTGCCAGTAGTACAGGATTCCGCACCATATATTTT.

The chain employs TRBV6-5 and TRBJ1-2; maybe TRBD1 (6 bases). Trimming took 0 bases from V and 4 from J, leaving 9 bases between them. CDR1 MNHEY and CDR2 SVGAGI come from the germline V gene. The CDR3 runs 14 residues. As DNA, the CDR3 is TGTGCCAGCAGTTACTCGACAGGCACCTATGGCTACACCTTC. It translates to CASSYSTGTYGYTF.

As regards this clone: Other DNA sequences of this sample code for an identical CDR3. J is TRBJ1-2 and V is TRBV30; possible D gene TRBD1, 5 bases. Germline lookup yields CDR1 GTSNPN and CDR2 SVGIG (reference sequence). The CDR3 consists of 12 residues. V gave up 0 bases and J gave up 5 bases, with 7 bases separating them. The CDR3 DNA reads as TGTGCCTGGAGTGTATCAGGGTATGGCTACACCTTC. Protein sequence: CAWSVSGYGYTF.

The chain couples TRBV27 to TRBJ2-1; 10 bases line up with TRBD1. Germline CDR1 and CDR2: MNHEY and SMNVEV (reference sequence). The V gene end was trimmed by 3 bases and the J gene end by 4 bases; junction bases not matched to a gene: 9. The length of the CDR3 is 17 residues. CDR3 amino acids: CASSFLLTGGRYNEQFF. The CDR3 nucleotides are TGTGCCAGCAGTTTCCTCCTGACAGGGGGCAGGTACAATGAGCAGTTCTTC.

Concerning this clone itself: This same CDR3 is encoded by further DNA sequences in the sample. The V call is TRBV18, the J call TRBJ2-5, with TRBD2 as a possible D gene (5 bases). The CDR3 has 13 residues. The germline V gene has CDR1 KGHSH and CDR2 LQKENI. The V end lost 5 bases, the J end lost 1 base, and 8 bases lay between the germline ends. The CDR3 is CASSTGIQETQYF. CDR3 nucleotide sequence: TGTGCCAGCTCAACGGGGATCCAAGAGACCCAGTACTTC.

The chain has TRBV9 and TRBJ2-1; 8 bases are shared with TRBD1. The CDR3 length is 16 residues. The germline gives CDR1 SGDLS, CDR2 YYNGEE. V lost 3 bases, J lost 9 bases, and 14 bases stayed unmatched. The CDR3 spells CASSENPGQGNFEQFF. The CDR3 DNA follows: TGTGCCAGCAGCGAAAACCCTGGACAGGGAAACTTTGAGCAGTTCTTC.

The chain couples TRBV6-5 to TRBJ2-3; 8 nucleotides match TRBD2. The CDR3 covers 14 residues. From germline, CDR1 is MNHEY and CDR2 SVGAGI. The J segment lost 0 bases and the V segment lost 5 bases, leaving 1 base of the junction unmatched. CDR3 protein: CASSIAGSTDTQYF. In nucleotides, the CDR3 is TGTGCCAGCAGTATAGCGGGGAGCACAGATACGCAGTATTTT.

The CDR3 loop reads CASGAVTTYEQYF. In DNA form, the CDR3 reads TGTGCCAGCGGGGCAGTAACAACCTACGAGCAGTACTTC. This chain joins TRBV2 and TRBJ2-7; D is perhaps TRBD1 (5 bases). V was cut by 8 bases and J by 2 bases, with 13 bases left in between. Per the germline V gene, CDR1 is SNHLY and CDR2 is FYNNEI. This CDR3 has 13 amino acids.

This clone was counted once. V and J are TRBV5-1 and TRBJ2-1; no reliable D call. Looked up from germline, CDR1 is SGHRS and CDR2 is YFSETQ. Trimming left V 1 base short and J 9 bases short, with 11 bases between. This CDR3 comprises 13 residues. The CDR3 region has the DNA TGCGCCAGCAGCTTGTTTCTTGGCGGTGAGCAGTTCTTC. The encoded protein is CASSLFLGGEQFF.

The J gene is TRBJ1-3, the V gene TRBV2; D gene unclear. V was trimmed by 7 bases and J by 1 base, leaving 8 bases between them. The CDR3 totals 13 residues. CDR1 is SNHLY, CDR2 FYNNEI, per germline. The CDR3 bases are TGTGCCAGCAAGGGCGGGTCTGGAAACACCATATATTTT. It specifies CASKGGSGNTIYF.

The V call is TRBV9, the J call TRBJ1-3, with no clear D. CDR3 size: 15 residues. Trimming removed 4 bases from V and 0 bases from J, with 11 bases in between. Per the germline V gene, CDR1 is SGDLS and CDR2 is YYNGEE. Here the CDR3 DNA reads TGTGCCAGCAGCTTCCGCGAAAACTCTGGAAACACCATATATTTT. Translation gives CASSFRENSGNTIYF.

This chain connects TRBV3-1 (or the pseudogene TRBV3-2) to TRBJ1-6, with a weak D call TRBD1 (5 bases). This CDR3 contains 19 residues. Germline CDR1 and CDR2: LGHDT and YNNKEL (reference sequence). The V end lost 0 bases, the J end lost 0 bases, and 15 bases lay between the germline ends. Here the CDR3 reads CASSQDSRAGRSYNSPLHF. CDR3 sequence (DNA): TGTGCCAGCAGCCAAGATTCTCGGGCAGGGCGCTCCTATAATTCACCCCTCCACTTT.

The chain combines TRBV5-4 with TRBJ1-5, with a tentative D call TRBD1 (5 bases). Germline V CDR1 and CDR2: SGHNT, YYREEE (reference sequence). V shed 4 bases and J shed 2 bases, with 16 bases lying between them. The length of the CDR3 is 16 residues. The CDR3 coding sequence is TGTGCCAGCAGCGCGGGAAGGGACGGGGGCAATCAGCCCCAGCATTTT. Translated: CASSAGRDGGNQPQHF.

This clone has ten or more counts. The CDR3 DNA reads TGCGCCAGCAGCCAAGTCGGGTTAGCGCGCACAGATACGCAGTATTTT. Protein sequence: CASSQVGLARTDTQYF. The V call is TRBV4-1, the J call TRBJ2-3, with D perhaps TRBD2 (5 bases). The CDR3 extends over 16 amino acids. V was shortened by 1 base and J by 1 base, with 12 bases between the two germline ends. Germline assignment: CDR1 MGHRA and CDR2 YSYEKL.

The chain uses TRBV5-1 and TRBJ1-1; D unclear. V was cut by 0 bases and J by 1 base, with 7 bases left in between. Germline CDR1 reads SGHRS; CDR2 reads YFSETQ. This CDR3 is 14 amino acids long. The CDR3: CASSLAGANTEAFF. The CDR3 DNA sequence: TGCGCCAGCAGCTTGGCGGGAGCGAACACTGAAGCTTTCTTT.

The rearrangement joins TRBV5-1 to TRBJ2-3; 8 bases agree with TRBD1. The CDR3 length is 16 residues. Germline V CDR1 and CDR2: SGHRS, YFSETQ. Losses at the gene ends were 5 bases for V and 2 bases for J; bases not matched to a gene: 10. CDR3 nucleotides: TGCGCCAGCAGTTGGACAGGGATTGGGGCCACAGATACGCAGTATTTT. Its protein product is CASSWTGIGATDTQYF.

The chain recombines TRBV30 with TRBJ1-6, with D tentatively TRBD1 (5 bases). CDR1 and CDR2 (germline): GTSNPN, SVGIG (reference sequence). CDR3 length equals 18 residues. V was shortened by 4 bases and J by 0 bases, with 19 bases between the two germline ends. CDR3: CAWKKRGAGLSYNSPLHF. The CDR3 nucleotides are TGTGCCTGGAAAAAGAGAGGCGCAGGGCTCTCCTATAATTCACCCCTCCACTTT.

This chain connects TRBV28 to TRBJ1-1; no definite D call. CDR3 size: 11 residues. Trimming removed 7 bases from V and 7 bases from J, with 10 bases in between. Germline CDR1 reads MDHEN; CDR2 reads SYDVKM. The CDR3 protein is CASKGRSEAFF. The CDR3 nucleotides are TGTGCCAGCAAAGGAAGGAGTGAAGCTTTCTTT.

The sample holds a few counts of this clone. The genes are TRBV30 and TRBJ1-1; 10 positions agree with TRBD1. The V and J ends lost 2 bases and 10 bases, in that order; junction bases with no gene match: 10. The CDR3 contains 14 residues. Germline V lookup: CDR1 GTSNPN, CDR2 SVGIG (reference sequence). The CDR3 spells CAWSPPGQGYVAFF. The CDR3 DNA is TGTGCCTGGAGTCCACCGGGACAGGGGTATGTAGCTTTCTTT.